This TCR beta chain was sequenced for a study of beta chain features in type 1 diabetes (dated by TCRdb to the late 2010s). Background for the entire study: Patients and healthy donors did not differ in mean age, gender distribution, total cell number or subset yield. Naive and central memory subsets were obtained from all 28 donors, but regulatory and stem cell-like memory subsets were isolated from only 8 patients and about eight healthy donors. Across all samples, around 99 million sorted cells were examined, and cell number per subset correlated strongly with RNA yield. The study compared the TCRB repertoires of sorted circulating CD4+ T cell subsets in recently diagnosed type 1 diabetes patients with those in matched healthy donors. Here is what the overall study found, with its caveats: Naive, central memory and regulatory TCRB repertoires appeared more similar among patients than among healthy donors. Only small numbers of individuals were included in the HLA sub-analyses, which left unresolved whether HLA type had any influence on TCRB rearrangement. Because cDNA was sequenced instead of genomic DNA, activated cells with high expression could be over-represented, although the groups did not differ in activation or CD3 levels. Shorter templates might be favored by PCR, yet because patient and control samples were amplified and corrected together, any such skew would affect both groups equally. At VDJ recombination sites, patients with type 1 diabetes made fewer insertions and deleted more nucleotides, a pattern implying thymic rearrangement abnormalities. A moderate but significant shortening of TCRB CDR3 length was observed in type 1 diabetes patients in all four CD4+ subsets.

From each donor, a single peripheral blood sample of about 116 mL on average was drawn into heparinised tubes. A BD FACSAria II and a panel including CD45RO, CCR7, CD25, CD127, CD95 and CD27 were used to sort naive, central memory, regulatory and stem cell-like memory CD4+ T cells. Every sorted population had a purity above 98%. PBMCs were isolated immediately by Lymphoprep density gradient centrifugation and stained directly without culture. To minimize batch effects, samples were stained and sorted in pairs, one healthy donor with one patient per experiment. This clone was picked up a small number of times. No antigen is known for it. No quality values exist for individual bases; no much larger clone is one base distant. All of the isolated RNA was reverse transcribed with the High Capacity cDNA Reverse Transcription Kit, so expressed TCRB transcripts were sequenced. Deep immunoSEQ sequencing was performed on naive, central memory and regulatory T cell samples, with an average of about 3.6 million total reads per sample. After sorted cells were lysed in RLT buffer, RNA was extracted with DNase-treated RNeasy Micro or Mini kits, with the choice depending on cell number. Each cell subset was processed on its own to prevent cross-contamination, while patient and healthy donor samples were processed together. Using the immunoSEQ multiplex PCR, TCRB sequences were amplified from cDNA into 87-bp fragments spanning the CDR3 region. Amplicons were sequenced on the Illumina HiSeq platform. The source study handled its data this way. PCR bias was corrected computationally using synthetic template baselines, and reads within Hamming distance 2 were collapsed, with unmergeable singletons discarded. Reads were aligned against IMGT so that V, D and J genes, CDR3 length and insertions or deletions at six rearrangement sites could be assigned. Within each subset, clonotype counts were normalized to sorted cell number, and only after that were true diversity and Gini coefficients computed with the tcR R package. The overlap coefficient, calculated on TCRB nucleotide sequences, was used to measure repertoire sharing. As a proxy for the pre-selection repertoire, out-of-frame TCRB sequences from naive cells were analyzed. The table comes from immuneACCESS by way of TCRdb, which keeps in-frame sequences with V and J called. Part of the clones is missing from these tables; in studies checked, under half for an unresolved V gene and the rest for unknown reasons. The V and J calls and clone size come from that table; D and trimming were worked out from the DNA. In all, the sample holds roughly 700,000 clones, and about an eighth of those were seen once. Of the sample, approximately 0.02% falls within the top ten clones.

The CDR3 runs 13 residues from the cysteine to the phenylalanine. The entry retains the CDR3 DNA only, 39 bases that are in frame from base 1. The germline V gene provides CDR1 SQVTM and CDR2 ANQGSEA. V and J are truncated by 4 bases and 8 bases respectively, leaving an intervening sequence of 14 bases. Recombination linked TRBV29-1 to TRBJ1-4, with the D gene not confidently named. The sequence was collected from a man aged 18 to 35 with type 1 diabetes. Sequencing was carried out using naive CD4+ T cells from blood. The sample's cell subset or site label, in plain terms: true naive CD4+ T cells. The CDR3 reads CSVGSSGLEKLFF. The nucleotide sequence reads TGCAGCGTTGGATCAAGCGGTCTGGAAAAACTGTTTTTT.